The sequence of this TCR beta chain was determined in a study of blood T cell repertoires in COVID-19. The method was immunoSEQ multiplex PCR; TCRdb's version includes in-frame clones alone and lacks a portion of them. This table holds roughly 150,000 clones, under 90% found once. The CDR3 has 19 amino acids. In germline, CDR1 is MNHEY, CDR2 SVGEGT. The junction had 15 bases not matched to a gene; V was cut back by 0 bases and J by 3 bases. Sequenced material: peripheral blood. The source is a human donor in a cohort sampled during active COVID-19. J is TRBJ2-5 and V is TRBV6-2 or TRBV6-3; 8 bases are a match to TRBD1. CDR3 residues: CASSYSMFLRTGFEETQYF. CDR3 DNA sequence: TGTGCCAGCAGTTACTCGATGTTCCTTAGGACAGGGTTTGAAGAGACCCAGTACTTC.